This TCR beta chain was recovered during a study of blood T cells in healthy people across ages. Of note for this clonotype: Its antigen is as yet unknown.

Samples each had at least 6 micrograms of total RNA extracted. Next came a second PCR, run for about 6 to 12 cycles, which used a sample-barcoded 5' primer along with a J-beta primer mix. TCRdb reprocessed the 5' RACE reads via MiXCR and lists one record per CDR3 protein. The repertoire holds 780,000 or so distinct CDR3 sequences, with about 56% as singletons. Findings and limits, study-wide: Researchers said unsorted PBMCs prevented a conclusive naive versus antigen-experienced comparison.

This sequence originates from a man aged 35 to 55 in good health. What was sequenced was blood.

CDR3 sequence: CASSLRTASYGYTF. The CDR3 coding sequence is TGCGCCAGCAGCTTACGGACAGCCTCCTATGGCTACACCTTC. The chain uses TRBV5-1 and TRBJ1-2; the D gene is possibly TRBD1 (6 bases). The V gene's germline CDR1 is SGHRS and CDR2 YFSETQ. Trimming stripped 2 bases from V and 4 bases from J, with 12 bases between. The CDR3 loop spans 14 amino acids.